What follows are 23 T cell receptor beta chains derived from one specimen sequenced in a study of shared clonotypes between healthy human individuals (dated by TCRdb to about 2020). The method behind the library was the immunoSEQ multiplex PCR assay. TCRdb took this table from immuneACCESS and kept in-frame rearrangements with V and J called. Such tables lack part of the clones; where checked against another copy, unresolved V genes explain under half of the gap, and the rest is unexplained. This sample has some 2.3 million clones in its table, and 85% to 95% of those were observed once. Together, the top ten hold 0.39% of the sample. The specimen sequenced was naive CD4+ T cells from PBMCs. The sample's cell subset or site label is to be understood as: CD45RA+ positively selected. These receptors were taken from a man aged 18 to 30 in good health. Some clones in this sample may be carry-over from other donors' samples.

To note about this clone: Different DNA sequences within this sample yield the same CDR3. This CDR3 is CASSEEVNQPQHF. Written as DNA, the CDR3 is TGTGCCAGCAGTGAGGAGGTTAATCAGCCCCAGCATTTT. This chain uses TRBV2 with TRBJ1-5; the D is unclear. Germline loops: CDR1 SNHLY, CDR2 FYNNEI. The V gene lost 3 bases and the J gene lost 4 bases, with 7 bases spanning the gap. The CDR3 consists of 13 residues.

This chain joins TRBV19 and TRBJ2-1, with D perhaps TRBD1 (5 bases). Looked up from germline, CDR1 is LNHDA and CDR2 is SQIVND (reference sequence). Between the trimmed V and J ends, which lost 7 bases and 0 bases, there was a span of 16 bases. CDR3 length: 16 residues. The CDR3 spells CASKLRAFTSYNEQFF. As DNA, the CDR3 is TGTGCCAGTAAGCTCAGGGCCTTCACCTCCTACAATGAGCAGTTCTTC.

This clone showed up just a few times. Other DNA sequences of this sample code for an identical CDR3. V is TRBV9 and J is TRBJ1-3; the D gene is possibly TRBD1 (5 bases). Germline V gene sequence: CDR1 SGDLS, CDR2 YYNGEE. Trimming took 0 bases from V and 1 from J, leaving 5 bases between them. This CDR3 is 14 amino acids long. The CDR3 here is CASSVAGSGNTIYF. Written as DNA, the CDR3 is TGTGCCAGCAGCGTAGCAGGGTCTGGAAACACCATATATTTT.

The genes are TRBV18 and TRBJ1-4; no definite D call. Deletions cut 4 bases from V and 0 bases from J, with 12 bases between. This CDR3 region has 16 residues. The germline V gene has CDR1 KGHSH and CDR2 LQKENI. CDR3 bases: TGTGCCAGCTCACAATCGGGGATTGCAACTAATGAAAAACTGTTTTTT. Protein sequence: CASSQSGIATNEKLFF.

This chain joins TRBV23-1 and TRBJ2-7; D possibly corresponds to TRBD1 (5 bases). TRBV23-1 is assigned to the ORF class and has an uncertain function. CDR3 length: 12 amino acids. The germline V and J ends were trimmed by 6 bases and 6 bases, with 12 bases remaining between them. For the CDR3, the DNA is TGCGCCAGCAGCCTAAAGGGGATCGAGCAGTACTTC. The encoded protein is CASSLKGIEQYF.

Concerning this clone itself: The same CDR3 also results from other DNA sequences found in this sample. The J gene is TRBJ1-1, the V gene TRBV6-1; possibly TRBD1 for D (5 bases). V was cut by 4 bases and J by 4 bases, with 7 bases left in between. Germline lookup yields CDR1 MNHNS and CDR2 SASEGT. This CDR3 spans 12 amino acids. The DNA of the CDR3 is TGTGCCAGCAGTGCAAGGGGCACTGAAGCTTTCTTT. It is translated as CASSARGTEAFF.

V gene TRBV18 combines with J gene TRBJ1-5; D remains unclear. The CDR3 is 13 amino acids. V was shortened by 0 bases and J by 7 bases, with 7 bases between the two germline ends. The V gene's germline CDR1 is KGHSH and CDR2 LQKENI. The CDR3 loop is CASSPPGAQPQHF. In DNA, the CDR3 is TGTGCCAGCTCACCACCGGGAGCACAGCCCCAGCATTTT. Full variable domain (remainder filled in from reference TRBV18 and TRBJ1-5): NAGVMQNPRHLVRRRGQEARLRCSPMKGHSHVYWYRQLPEEGLKFMVYLQKENIIDESGMPKERFSAEFPKEGPSILRIQQVVRGDSAAYFCASSPPGAQPQHFGDGTRLSIL.

The chain combines TRBV5-1 with TRBJ2-7; D might be TRBD1 (6 bases). V lost 0 bases to trimming and J lost 2 bases, with 9 bases between them. This CDR3 has 14 residues. Per the germline V gene, CDR1 is SGHRS and CDR2 is YFSETQ. The CDR3 bases are TGCGCCAGCAGCTTGGCGACAGGCCCCTACGAGCAGTACTTC. This codes for CASSLATGPYEQYF.

The V and J genes are TRBV5-1 and TRBJ1-2, with D possibly matching TRBD1 (6 bases). Per germline, CDR1 SGHRS and CDR2 YFSETQ. Trimming removed 0 bases at V and 2 bases at J, with 8 bases between. This CDR3 is built from 14 residues. The CDR3 DNA reads TGCGCCAGCAGCTTGGAACAGGGAAACTATGGCTACACCTTC. Protein: CASSLEQGNYGYTF.

This chain uses TRBV7-9 with TRBJ2-7; D is possibly TRBD1 or TRBD2 (5 bases each). Germline CDR1 is SEHNR and CDR2 is FQNEAQ (reference sequence). This CDR3 has 16 amino acids. The V end was cut by 1 base, the J end by 3 bases, with 16 bases between. This CDR3 is CASSLGGQGRYYEQYF. In DNA form, the CDR3 reads TGTGCCAGCAGCTTAGGAGGGCAGGGCCGCTACTACGAGCAGTACTTC.

J is TRBJ1-2 and V is TRBV7-9, with TRBD1 matching over 8 bases. V shed 5 bases and J 3 bases; nucleotides not matched to a gene: 11. CDR3 size: 16 residues. Germline lookup yields CDR1 SEHNR and CDR2 FQNEAQ (reference sequence). The CDR3 coding sequence is TGTGCCAGCAGCCCCCGGACAGGGAGTCTACACTATGGCTACACCTTC. Its protein is CASSPRTGSLHYGYTF.

In the case of this clone: This sample includes further DNA sequences coding for the same CDR3. The rearrangement uses TRBV5-5 and TRBJ2-5; no clear D. This CDR3 spans 14 amino acids. The germline CDR1 and CDR2 sequences are SGHKS and YYEKEE (reference sequence). The germline V and J ends were trimmed by 1 base and 5 bases, with 12 bases remaining between them. The CDR3 spells CASSLLSAGETQYF. CDR3 DNA sequence: TGTGCCAGCAGCTTGTTATCCGCCGGGGAGACCCAGTACTTC. Based on the CDR3 plus reference TRBV5-5 and TRBJ2-5, the full variable domain is DAGVTQSPTHLIKTRGQQVTLRCSPISGHKSVSWYQQVLGQGPQFIFQYYEKEERGRGNFPDRFSARQFPNYSSELNVNALLLGDSALYLCASSLLSAGETQYFGPGTRLLVL.

The rearrangement links TRBV5-4 to TRBJ2-3; 14 bases agree with TRBD2. The CDR3 covers 15 residues. The germline CDR1 and CDR2 sequences are SGHNT and YYREEE (reference sequence). J was trimmed by 5 bases and V by 4 bases; bases with no gene match: 3. The CDR3: CASSRLAGGLDTQYF. CDR3 in DNA: TGTGCCAGCAGCCGACTAGCGGGAGGGTTAGATACGCAGTATTTT.

This chain links TRBV5-6 with TRBJ2-2; tentative D call: TRBD1 (6 bases). V was clipped by 3 bases and J by 0 bases, with 9 bases between them. The CDR3 extends over 15 amino acids. Germline CDR1 reads SGHDT; CDR2 reads YYEEEE. CDR3 sequence reads: CASSWRTANTGELFF. In nucleotides, the CDR3 is TGTGCCAGCAGCTGGAGGACAGCGAACACCGGGGAGCTGTTTTTT.

The chain couples TRBV6-1 to TRBJ2-7; D gene ambiguous. Germline V gives CDR1 MNHNS, CDR2 SASEGT. This CDR3 region has 13 residues. With 3 bases removed from V and 1 base from J, the gap between germline ends came to 7 bases. The CDR3 bases are TGTGCCAGCAGTGACGGCGCGTCCTACGAGCAGTACTTC. Its protein product is CASSDGASYEQYF.

This clone appeared once. This sequence joins TRBV28 and TRBJ1-5; D is unclear. The V end was cut by 7 bases, the J end by 3 bases, with 7 bases between. Per the germline V gene, CDR1 is MDHEN and CDR2 is SYDVKM. The CDR3 length is 12 residues. CDR3 DNA sequence: TGTGCCAGCACCGGGAACAATCAGCCCCAGCATTTT. This codes for CASTGNNQPQHF.

This chain links TRBV29-1 with TRBJ2-3, with 8 bases matching TRBD2. Germline lookup yields CDR1 SQVTM and CDR2 ANQGSEA. The CDR3 extends over 17 amino acids. The trim removed 6 bases at V and 6 bases at J, leaving 20 bases unmatched. This CDR3 is CSVRTSGAKTTWDTQYF. CDR3 sequence (DNA): TGCAGCGTCCGAACTAGCGGCGCAAAAACCACATGGGATACGCAGTATTTT.

CDR3 DNA: TGTGCCACCAGCAGAGATGCGGCAGGGTTCGACTATGGCTACACCTTC. Its protein is CATSRDAAGFDYGYTF. The J gene is TRBJ1-2, the V gene TRBV15; TRBD1 might be the D (5 bases). The CDR3 loop spans 16 amino acids. Between the trimmed V and J ends, which lost 0 bases and 3 bases, there was a span of 14 bases. Germline V CDR1 and CDR2: LNHNV, YYDKDF (reference sequence).

The chain combines TRBV27 with TRBJ1-1; 8 bases align to TRBD1. J lost 1 base, V lost 7 bases, and 8 bases had no gene match. Germline V gene lookup returns CDR1 MNHEY and CDR2 SMNVEV (reference sequence). The CDR3 runs 15 residues. CDR3 loop: CASIGRGQGNTEAFF. The DNA of the CDR3 is TGTGCCAGCATAGGCAGGGGGCAAGGGAACACTGAAGCTTTCTTT.

This chain joins TRBV28 and TRBJ1-1, with 8 bases lining up with TRBD1. The CDR3 sequence is 15 residues long. The germline gives CDR1 MDHEN, CDR2 SYDVKM. V gave up 7 bases and J gave up 3 bases; unmatched junction bases: 10. The CDR3 sequence: CASTPIGQGDTEAFF. CDR3 nucleotides: TGTGCCAGCACCCCGATTGGACAGGGTGACACTGAAGCTTTCTTT.

The chain combines TRBV29-1 with TRBJ1-4, with D possibly matching TRBD1 (5 bases). This CDR3 is built from 11 residues. Germline CDR1 is SQVTM and CDR2 is ANQGSEA. The CDR3 bases are TGCTCCGCGGGGGGGACGGAAAAACTGTTTTTT. This translates into CSAGGTEKLFF. Variable domain in full (rest from reference TRBV29-1 and TRBJ1-4): SAVISQKPSRDICQRGTSLTIQCQVDSQVTMMFWYRQQPGQSLTLIATANQGSEATYESGFVIDKFPISRPNLTFSTLTVSNMSPEDSSIYLCSAGGTEKLFFGSGTQLSVL.

V usage is TRBV7-8 and J usage is TRBJ2-3; 12 bases match TRBD2. Trimming took 5 bases from V and 3 from J; bases not matched to a gene: 3. The CDR3 loop spans 15 amino acids. Germline CDR1 SGHVS, CDR2 FQNEAQ. Here the CDR3 DNA reads TGTGCCAGCAGCGCAGGACTAGCGGGAACAGATACGCAGTATTTT. It is translated as CASSAGLAGTDTQYF. Drawing the rest from reference TRBV7-8 and TRBJ2-3, the complete variable domain is GAGVSQSPRYKVAKRGQDVALRCDPISGHVSLFWYQQALGQGPEFLTYFQNEAQLDKSGLPSDRFFAERPEGSVSTLKIQRTQQEDSAVYLCASSAGLAGTDTQYFGPGTRLTVL.

The chain employs TRBV18 and TRBJ1-3, with 7 nucleotides matching TRBD1. After removal of 6 bases from V and 4 bases from J, the junction contained 3 bases not matched to a gene. The length of the CDR3 is 13 residues. From germline, CDR1 is KGHSH and CDR2 LQKENI. The CDR3 reads CASSTGEGNTIYF. CDR3 DNA sequence: TGTGCCAGCTCTACAGGGGAAGGAAACACCATATATTTT. The full variable domain, completed using reference TRBV18 and TRBJ1-3, is NAGVMQNPRHLVRRRGQEARLRCSPMKGHSHVYWYRQLPEEGLKFMVYLQKENIIDESGMPKERFSAEFPKEGPSILRIQQVVRGDSAAYFCASSTGEGNTIYFGEGSWLTVV.